This is a list of T cell receptor beta chains from one sample in a study of shared T cell receptors in the human thymus. The table came from immunoSEQ multiplex PCR; TCRdb's copy has only in-frame clones and leaves some out. The sample carries 700,000 or so clones, 80% to 90% recorded once. These data were also filed under a second study, of human thymus T cells.

Sequenced material: thymocytes. The receptors were sampled from a girl less than two years old with a congenital heart defect. The CDR3 runs from the conserved cysteine through the conserved F or W. D genes are given only for firm matches. The size entry is marked missing in some rows and otherwise reads once, few, many or a size class.

D	V	J	size	CDR3	DNA
.	TRBV15	TRBJ1-6	.	CATSTGTGRRNSPLHF	TGTGCCACCAGCACTGGCACTGGGCGACGGAATTCACCCCTCCACTTT
.	TRBV5-4	TRBJ2-3	.	CASTLGQRRTDTQYF	TGTGCCAGCACCCTGGGCCAGCGGCGCACAGATACGCAGTATTTT
.	TRBV2	TRBJ2-1	.	CASISDEQFF	TGTGCCAGCATCTCCGATGAGCAGTTCTTC
.	TRBV6-5	TRBJ1-6	.	CASSYSGTSSRSPLHF	TGTGCCAGCAGTTACTCAGGGACTTCCTCTCGTTCACCCCTCCACTTT
.	TRBV7-9	TRBJ2-3	once	CASSLASVESDTQYF	TGTGCCAGCAGCTTAGCATCGGTGGAGTCGGATACGCAGTATTTT
TRBD2	TRBV6-6	TRBJ2-5	.	CASSYRGGGETQYF	TGTGCCAGCAGTTACCGGGGGGGCGGGGAGACCCAGTACTTC
.	TRBV11-1	TRBJ2-7	.	CASSLDTARAPYEQYF	TGTGCCAGCAGCTTAGATACGGCCAGGGCCCCGTACGAGCAGTACTTC
.	TRBV7-9	TRBJ1-2	.	CASSFTGPYGYTF	TGTGCCAGCAGCTTTACAGGGCCCTATGGCTACACCTTC
.	TRBV27	TRBJ1-1	.	CASSLRREGTEAFF	TGTGCCAGCAGTTTACGGCGGGAGGGCACTGAAGCTTTCTTT
TRBD2	TRBV15	TRBJ2-2	.	CATSSRGGSTGELFF	TGTGCCACCAGCAGTCGGGGGGGTTCCACCGGGGAGCTGTTTTTT
.	TRBV27	TRBJ2-7	.	CASSLDARVHEQYF	TGTGCCAGCAGTTTAGACGCCAGGGTCCACGAGCAGTACTTC
.	TRBV7-3	TRBJ2-6	.	CASSPRDQGSGANVLTF	TGTGCCAGCAGCCCCCGGGATCAGGGGTCTGGGGCCAACGTCCTGACTTTC
.	TRBV7-2	TRBJ1-2	.	CASDPRRDFGYTF	TGTGCCAGCGACCCACGGAGGGATTTTGGCTACACCTTC
TRBD2	TRBV5-4	TRBJ2-1	.	CASSLAGLTSGYYNEQFF	TGTGCCAGCAGCTTGGCGGGTCTGACTAGCGGTTACTACAATGAGCAGTTCTTC
.	TRBV5-1	TRBJ1-1	.	CASSLQGLENTEAFF	TGCGCCAGCAGCTTGCAAGGACTTGAAAACACTGAAGCTTTCTTT
TRBD2	TRBV28	TRBJ2-7	.	CASSLGLAGGYYEQYF	TGTGCCAGCAGTTTAGGCCTAGCGGGGGGGTACTACGAGCAGTACTTC
.	TRBV4-3	TRBJ2-1	.	CASSQEFNSAGEQFF	TGCGCCAGCAGCCAAGAGTTTAATTCCGCGGGGGAGCAGTTCTTC
TRBD1	TRBV4-1	TRBJ2-7	.	CASSQPGTGDYEQYF	TGCGCCAGCAGCCAACCCGGGACAGGGGACTACGAGCAGTACTTC
TRBD1	TRBV11-3	TRBJ2-1	.	CASSSPQGKGSYNEQFF	TGTGCCAGCAGCTCGCCACAGGGGAAAGGGTCCTACAATGAGCAGTTCTTC
.	TRBV5-1	TRBJ1-2	once	CASSLGVRGKNGYTF	TGCGCCAGCAGCTTGGGTGTCAGAGGGAAGAATGGCTACACCTTC
.	TRBV10-3	TRBJ1-1	.	CAISTGYTEAFF	TGTGCCATCAGCACAGGGTACACTGAAGCTTTCTTT
TRBD1	TRBV14	TRBJ2-5	.	CASSPDYRGETQYF	TGTGCCAGCAGCCCTGACTACAGGGGAGAGACCCAGTACTTC
.	TRBV5-1	TRBJ2-7	.	CASSLTTSRVHEQYF	TGCGCCAGCAGCTTGACGACCAGCAGGGTCCACGAGCAGTACTTC
.	TRBV2	TRBJ1-3	.	CASSEAAGQRYF	TGTGCCAGCAGTGAAGCTGCTGGACAGAGGTATTTT
TRBD1	TRBV9	TRBJ2-7	.	CASSPTRAGGGEQYF	TGTGCCAGCAGCCCTACTCGTGCAGGGGGCGGCGAGCAGTACTTC
TRBD1	TRBV4-3	TRBJ1-4	.	CASSQEWTGGNEKLFF	TGCGCCAGCAGCCAAGAGTGGACAGGGGGGAATGAAAAACTGTTTTTT
.	TRBV6-1	TRBJ2-2	.	CASSPPPGFAGELFF	TGTGCCAGCAGCCCTCCGCCGGGGTTCGCCGGGGAGCTGTTTTTT
TRBD1	TRBV7-7	TRBJ1-1	.	CASRSRDRVWDTEAFF	TGTGCTAGCAGGTCCCGGGACAGGGTTTGGGACACTGAAGCTTTCTTT
.	TRBV9	TRBJ2-7	.	CASSVGQTSSYEQYF	TGTGCCAGCAGCGTAGGACAGACGAGCTCCTACGAGCAGTACTTC
TRBD1	TRBV10-3	TRBJ2-7	.	CAISESDRAHEQYF	TGTGCCATCAGTGAGTCGGACAGGGCCCACGAGCAGTACTTC
.	TRBV7-6	TRBJ2-1	.	CASSFGGRGNEQFF	TGTGCCAGCAGCTTCGGGGGTCGAGGCAATGAGCAGTTCTTC
.	TRBV5-1	TRBJ1-2	.	CASSLNFISGNGSTALFYGYTF	TGCGCCAGCAGTCTGAACTTTATAAGTGGTAATGGGTCGACAGCCCTGTTCTATGGCTACACCTTC
.	TRBV27	TRBJ1-6	.	CASSLTVNNSPLHF	TGTGCCAGCAGTCTAACAGTAAATAATTCACCCCTCCACTTT
TRBD1	TRBV13	TRBJ1-6	.	CASSFHQTGAPHDSLHF	TGTGCCAGCAGCTTCCACCAAACAGGGGCCCCACACGATTCCCTCCACTTT
.	TRBV4-1	TRBJ1-1	few	CASSQDALTTKQGTDEAFF	TGCGCCAGCAGCCAAGATGCCCTGACCACGAAACAGGGAACTGACGAGGCTTTCTTT
TRBD1	TRBV27	TRBJ2-2	.	CASSSPWTGHTGELFF	TGTGCCAGCAGTTCTCCCTGGACAGGTCACACCGGGGAGCTGTTTTTT
.	TRBV11-2	TRBJ2-3	.	CASSLWPTDTQYF	TGTGCCAGCAGCTTATGGCCCACAGATACGCAGTATTTT
.	TRBV27	TRBJ2-5	.	CASSLQGRLETQYF	TGTGCCAGCAGTTTACAGGGTCGATTAGAGACCCAGTACTTC
.	TRBV6-1	TRBJ2-2	.	CASTETGELFF	TGTGCCAGCACAGAAACCGGGGAGCTGTTTTTT
.	TRBV14	TRBJ1-1	once	CASSQVTGFRTEAFF	TGTGCCAGCAGCCAAGTAACAGGGTTTAGGACTGAAGCTTTCTTT
TRBD1	TRBV5-1	TRBJ2-4	once	CASSFIRGPKNIQYF	TGCGCCAGCAGCTTTATCAGGGGGCCTAAAAACATTCAGTACTTC
TRBD1	TRBV5-1	TRBJ1-1	.	CASSLSPPGQGPNTEAFF	TGCGCCAGCAGCTTGTCCCCTCCGGGACAGGGGCCGAACACTGAAGCTTTCTTT